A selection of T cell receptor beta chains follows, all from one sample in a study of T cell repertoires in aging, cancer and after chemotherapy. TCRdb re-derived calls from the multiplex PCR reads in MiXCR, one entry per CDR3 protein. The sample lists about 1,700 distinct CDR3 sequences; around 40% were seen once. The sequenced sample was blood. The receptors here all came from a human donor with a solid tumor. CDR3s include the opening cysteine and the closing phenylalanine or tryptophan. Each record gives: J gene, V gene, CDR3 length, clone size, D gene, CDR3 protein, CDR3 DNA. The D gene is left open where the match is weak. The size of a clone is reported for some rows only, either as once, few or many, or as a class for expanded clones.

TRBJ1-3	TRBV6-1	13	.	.	CASSEAAGNTIYF	TGTGCCAGCAGTGAGGCAGCTGGAAACACCATATATTTT
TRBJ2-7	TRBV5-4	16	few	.	CASSFARDVSSYEQYF	TGTGCCAGCAGCTTCGCCCGGGACGTTAGCTCCTACGAGCAGTACTTC
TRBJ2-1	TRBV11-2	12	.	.	CASSTGYNEQFF	TGTGCCAGCAGCACAGGGTACAATGAGCAGTTCTTC
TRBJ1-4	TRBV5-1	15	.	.	CASSLGRPRNEKLFF	TGCGCCAGCAGCTTGGGACGGCCCAGGAATGAAAAACTGTTTTTT
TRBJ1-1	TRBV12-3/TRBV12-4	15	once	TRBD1	CASSFTGGANTEAFF	TGTGCCAGCAGTTTCACAGGGGGTGCGAACACTGAAGCTTTCTTT
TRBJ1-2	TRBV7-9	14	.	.	CASSLVSGWDGYTF	TGTGCCAGCAGCTTAGTGTCCGGGTGGGATGGCTACACCTTC
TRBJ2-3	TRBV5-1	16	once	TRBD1	CASSSKQGEVTDTQYF	TGCGCCAGCAGCTCGAAGCAGGGGGAAGTCACAGATACGCAGTATTTT
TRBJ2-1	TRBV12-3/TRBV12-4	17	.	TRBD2	CASSPESGAPPYNEQFF	TGTGCCAGCAGCCCCGAGAGCGGGGCCCCCCCGTACAATGAGCAGTTCTTC
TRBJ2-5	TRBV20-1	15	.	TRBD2	CSARDGSSGVETQYF	TGCAGTGCTAGAGACGGATCTAGCGGGGTGGAGACCCAGTACTTC
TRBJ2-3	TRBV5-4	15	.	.	CASSSQAGSTDTQYF	TGTGCCAGCAGTTCGCAGGCGGGAAGCACAGATACGCAGTATTTT
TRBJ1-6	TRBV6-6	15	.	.	CASRPYRDGGSPLHF	TGTGCCAGCAGGCCATACAGGGACGGGGGTTCACCCCTCCACTTT
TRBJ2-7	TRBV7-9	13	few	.	CASSLGERYEQYF	TGTGCCAGCAGCCTCGGAGAACGGTACGAGCAGTACTTC
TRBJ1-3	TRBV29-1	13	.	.	CSASLVSGNTIYF	TGCAGCGCATCTTTAGTCTCTGGAAACACCATATATTTT
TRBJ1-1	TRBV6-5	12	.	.	CAGRREGTEAFF	TGTGCCGGGCGACGGGAGGGGACTGAAGCTTTCTTT
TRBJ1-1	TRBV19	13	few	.	CASRFQGATEAFF	TGTGCCAGTAGATTTCAAGGGGCCACTGAAGCTTTCTTT
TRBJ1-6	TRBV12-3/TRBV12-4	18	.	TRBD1	CASSLGQGGHLGNSPLHF	TGTGCCAGCAGTTTGGGACAGGGGGGCCATTTGGGGAATTCACCCCTCCACTTT
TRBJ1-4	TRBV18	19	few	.	CASSPSAHPGLESNEKLFF	TGTGCCAGCTCACCATCGGCCCATCCGGGACTCGAGAGTAATGAAAAACTGTTTTTT
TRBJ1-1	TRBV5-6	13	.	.	CASSFFRDTEAFF	TGTGCCAGCAGCTTTTTCAGGGATACTGAAGCTTTCTTT
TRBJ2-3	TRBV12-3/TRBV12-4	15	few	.	CASSFGRGSTDTQYF	TGTGCCAGCAGTTTTGGGCGCGGGAGCACAGATACGCAGTATTTT
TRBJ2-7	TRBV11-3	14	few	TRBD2	CASSFGLASYEQYF	TGTGCCAGCAGCTTCGGACTAGCATCCTACGAGCAGTACTTC
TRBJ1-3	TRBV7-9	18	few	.	CASSLSRGGPRTRNTIYF	TGTGCCAGCAGCTTATCGCGGGGGGGGCCGCGGACCCGAAACACCATATATTTT
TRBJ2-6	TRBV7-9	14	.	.	CASSLDAGANVLTF	TGTGCCAGCAGCTTAGACGCTGGGGCCAACGTCCTGACTTTC